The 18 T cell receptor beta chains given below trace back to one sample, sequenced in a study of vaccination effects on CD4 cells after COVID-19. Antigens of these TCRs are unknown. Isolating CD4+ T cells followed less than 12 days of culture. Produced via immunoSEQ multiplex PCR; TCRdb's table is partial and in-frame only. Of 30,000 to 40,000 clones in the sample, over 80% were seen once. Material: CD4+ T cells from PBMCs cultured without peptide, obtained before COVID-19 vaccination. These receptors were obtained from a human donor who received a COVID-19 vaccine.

CDR3 in amino acids: CSVESGPTNTEAFF. CDR3 nucleotide sequence: TGCAGCGTTGAAAGCGGGCCAACGAACACTGAAGCTTTCTTT. V gene TRBV29-1 combines with J gene TRBJ1-1; D gene ambiguous. The CDR3 loop spans 14 amino acids. Looked up from germline, CDR1 is SQVTM and CDR2 is ANQGSEA. V gave up 2 bases and J gave up 1 base, with 11 bases separating them.

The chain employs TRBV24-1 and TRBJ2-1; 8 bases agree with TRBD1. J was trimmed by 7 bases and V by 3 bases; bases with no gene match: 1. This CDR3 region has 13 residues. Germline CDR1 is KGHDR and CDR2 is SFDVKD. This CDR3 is CATSDGQGNEQFF. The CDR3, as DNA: TGTGCCACCAGTGATGGACAGGGTAATGAGCAGTTCTTC.

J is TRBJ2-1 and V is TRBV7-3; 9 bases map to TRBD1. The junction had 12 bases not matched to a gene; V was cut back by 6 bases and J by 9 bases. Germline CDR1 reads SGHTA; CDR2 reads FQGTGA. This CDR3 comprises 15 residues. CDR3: CASSPGTGKDGEQFF. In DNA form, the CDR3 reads TGTGCCAGCAGTCCCGGGACAGGGAAAGACGGTGAGCAGTTCTTC.

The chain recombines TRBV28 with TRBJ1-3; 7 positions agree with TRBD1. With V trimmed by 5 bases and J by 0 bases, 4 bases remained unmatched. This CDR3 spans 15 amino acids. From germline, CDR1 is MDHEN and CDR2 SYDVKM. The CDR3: CASSPGGDSGNTIYF. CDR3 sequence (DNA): TGTGCCAGCAGTCCAGGGGGAGACTCTGGAAACACCATATATTTT.

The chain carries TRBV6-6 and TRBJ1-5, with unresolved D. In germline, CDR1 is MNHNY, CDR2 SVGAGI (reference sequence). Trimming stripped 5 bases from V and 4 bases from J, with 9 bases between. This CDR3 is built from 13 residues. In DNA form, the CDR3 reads TGTGCCAGCAGTCCACAGACAAATCAGCCCCAGCATTTT. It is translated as CASSPQTNQPQHF.

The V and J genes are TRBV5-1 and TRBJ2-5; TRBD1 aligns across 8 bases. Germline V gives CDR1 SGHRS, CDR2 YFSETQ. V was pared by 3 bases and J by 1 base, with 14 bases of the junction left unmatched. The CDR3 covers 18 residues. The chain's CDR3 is CASSYTGDRSGFQETQYF. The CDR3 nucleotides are TGCGCCAGCAGCTATACAGGGGACAGGAGCGGATTCCAAGAGACCCAGTACTTC.

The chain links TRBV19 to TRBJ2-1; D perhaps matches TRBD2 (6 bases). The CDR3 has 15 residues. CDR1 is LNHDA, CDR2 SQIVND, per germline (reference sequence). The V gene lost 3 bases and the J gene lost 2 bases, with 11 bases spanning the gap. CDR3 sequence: CASSMTRQAYNEQFF. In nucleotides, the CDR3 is TGTGCCAGTAGTATGACTAGACAAGCCTACAATGAGCAGTTCTTC.

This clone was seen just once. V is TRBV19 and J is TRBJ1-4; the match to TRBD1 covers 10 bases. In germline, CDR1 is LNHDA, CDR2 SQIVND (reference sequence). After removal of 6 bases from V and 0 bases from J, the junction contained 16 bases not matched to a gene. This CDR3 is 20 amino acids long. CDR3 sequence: CASSTWTFRDRGATNEKLFF. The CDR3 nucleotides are TGTGCCAGTAGCACTTGGACCTTCCGGGACAGGGGAGCAACTAATGAAAAACTGTTTTTT. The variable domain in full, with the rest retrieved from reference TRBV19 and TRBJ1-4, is DGGITQSPKYLFRKEGQNVTLSCEQNLNHDAMYWYRQDPGQGLRLIYYSQIVNDFQKGDIAEGYSVSREKKESFPLTVTSAQKNPTAFYLCASSTWTFRDRGATNEKLFFGSGTQLSVL.

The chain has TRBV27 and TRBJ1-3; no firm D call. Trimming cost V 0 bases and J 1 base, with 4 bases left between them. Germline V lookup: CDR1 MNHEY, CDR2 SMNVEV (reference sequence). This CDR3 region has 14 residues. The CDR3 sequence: CASSLSGSGNTIYF. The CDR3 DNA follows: TGTGCCAGCAGTTTATCAGGGTCTGGAAACACCATATATTTT.

CDR3 loop: CASSLLAPGNTIYF. DNA for the CDR3: TGTGCCAGCAGTTTATTGGCCCCAGGAAACACCATATATTTT. This chain links TRBV28 with TRBJ1-3; D uncertain. V was trimmed by 1 base and J by 4 bases, leaving 8 bases between them. Germline CDR1 and CDR2: MDHEN and SYDVKM. The length of the CDR3 is 14 residues.

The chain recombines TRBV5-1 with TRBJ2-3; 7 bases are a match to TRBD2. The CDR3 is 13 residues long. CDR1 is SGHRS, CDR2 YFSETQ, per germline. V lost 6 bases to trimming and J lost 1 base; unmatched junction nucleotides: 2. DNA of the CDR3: TGCGCCAGCACCAGCGGGGGCACAGATACGCAGTATTTT. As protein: CASTSGGTDTQYF. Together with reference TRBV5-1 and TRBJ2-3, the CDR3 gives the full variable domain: KAGVTQTPRYLIKTRGQQVTLSCSPISGHRSVSWYQQTPGQGLQFLFEYFSETQRNKGNFPGRFSGRQFSNSRSEMNVSTLELGDSALYLCASTSGGTDTQYFGPGTRLTVL.

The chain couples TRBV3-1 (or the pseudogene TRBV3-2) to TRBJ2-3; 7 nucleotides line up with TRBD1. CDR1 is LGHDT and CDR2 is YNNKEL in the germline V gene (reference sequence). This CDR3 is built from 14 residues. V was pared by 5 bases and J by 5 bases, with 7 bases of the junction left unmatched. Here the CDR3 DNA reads TGTGCCAGCAGCTTAGGGGGCTTTGGAGATACGCAGTATTTT. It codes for CASSLGGFGDTQYF.

The chain's CDR3 is CASSIKVAYGYTF. DNA for the CDR3: TGTGCCAGTAGTATAAAAGTTGCCTATGGCTACACCTTC. The rearrangement links TRBV19 to TRBJ1-2, with D unresolved. Germline V CDR1 and CDR2: LNHDA, SQIVND (reference sequence). V was cut by 2 bases and J by 4 bases, with 8 bases left in between. This CDR3 has 13 amino acids.

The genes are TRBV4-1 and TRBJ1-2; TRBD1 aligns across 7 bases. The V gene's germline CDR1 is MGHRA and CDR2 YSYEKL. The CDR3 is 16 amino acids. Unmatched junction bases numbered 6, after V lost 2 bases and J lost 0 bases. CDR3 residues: CASSQRDRQTNYGYTF. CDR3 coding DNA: TGCGCCAGCAGCCAACGGGACAGACAAACTAACTATGGCTACACCTTC.

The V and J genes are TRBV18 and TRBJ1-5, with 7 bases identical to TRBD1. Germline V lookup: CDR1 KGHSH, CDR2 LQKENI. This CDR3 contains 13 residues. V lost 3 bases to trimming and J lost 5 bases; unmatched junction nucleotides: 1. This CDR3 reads CASSPQGDQPQHF. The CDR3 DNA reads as TGTGCCAGCTCACCCCAGGGGGATCAGCCCCAGCATTTT.

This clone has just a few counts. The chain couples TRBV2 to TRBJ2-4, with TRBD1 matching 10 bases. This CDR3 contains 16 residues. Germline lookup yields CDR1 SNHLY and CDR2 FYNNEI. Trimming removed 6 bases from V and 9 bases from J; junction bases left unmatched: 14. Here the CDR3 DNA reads TGTGCCAGCAGCGGGGGCCCGGGACAGGGGAAGAGCATTCAGTACTTC. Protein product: CASSGGPGQGKSIQYF.

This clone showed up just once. DNA of the CDR3: TGCGCCAGCAGCATGACTAGCGGGGGAATCAATGAGCAGTTCTTC. Translated, it gives CASSMTSGGINEQFF. The rearrangement links TRBV5-1 to TRBJ2-1, with TRBD2 matching 12 bases. In germline, CDR1 is SGHRS, CDR2 YFSETQ. This CDR3 has 15 residues. Trimming cost V 4 bases and J 6 bases; bases outside gene matches: 5.

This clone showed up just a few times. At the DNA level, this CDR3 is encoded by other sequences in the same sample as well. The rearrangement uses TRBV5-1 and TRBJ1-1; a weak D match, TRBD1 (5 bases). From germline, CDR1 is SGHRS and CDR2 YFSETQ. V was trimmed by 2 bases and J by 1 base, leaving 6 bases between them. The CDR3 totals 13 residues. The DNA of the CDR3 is TGCGCCAGCAGCTTAACAGGGAACACTGAAGCTTTCTTT. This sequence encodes CASSLTGNTEAFF.